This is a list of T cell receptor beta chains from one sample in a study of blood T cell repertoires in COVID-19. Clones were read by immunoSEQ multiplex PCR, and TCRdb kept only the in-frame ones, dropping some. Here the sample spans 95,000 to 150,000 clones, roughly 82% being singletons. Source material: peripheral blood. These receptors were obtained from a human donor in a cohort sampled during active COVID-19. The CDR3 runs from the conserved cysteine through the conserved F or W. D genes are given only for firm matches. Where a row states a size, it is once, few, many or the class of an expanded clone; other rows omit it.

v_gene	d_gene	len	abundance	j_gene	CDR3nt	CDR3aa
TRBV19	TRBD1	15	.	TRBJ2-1	TGTGCCAGTAGTATCGGACAGGGGATAGACAATGAGCAGTTCTTC	CASSIGQGIDNEQFF
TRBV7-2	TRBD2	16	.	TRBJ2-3	TGTGCCAGCAGCAGGTTAGCGGGGGGGACCACAGATACGCAGTATTTT	CASSRLAGGTTDTQYF
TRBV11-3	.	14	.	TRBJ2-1	TGTGCCAGCAGCCCCTATGGCGGGACTAATGAGCAGTTCTTC	CASSPYGGTNEQFF
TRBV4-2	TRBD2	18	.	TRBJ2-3	TGTGCCAGCAGCCAGGGGACTAGCGGGGGTTGGAGCACAGATACGCAGTATTTT	CASSQGTSGGWSTDTQYF
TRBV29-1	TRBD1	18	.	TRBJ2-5	TGCAGCGTTGAAGACCATTGGATTTGGCAGGGGGCAGGCGAGACCCAGTACTTC	CSVEDHWIWQGAGETQYF
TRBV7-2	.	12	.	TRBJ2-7	TGTGCCAGCAGCCCAGGACTCATCGAGCAGTACTTC	CASSPGLIEQYF
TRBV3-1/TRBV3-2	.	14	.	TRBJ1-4	TGTGCCAGCAGCCAAGCTACTGGTGATGAAAAACTGTTTTTT	CASSQATGDEKLFF
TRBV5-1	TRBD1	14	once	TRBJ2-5	TGCGCCAGCAGCTTGGGCAGGGGGTTGGAGACCCAGTACTTC	CASSLGRGLETQYF
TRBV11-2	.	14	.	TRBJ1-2	TGTGCCAGCAGCCAAATCCGGGGGGCTGGTGGCTACACCTTC	CASSQIRGAGGYTF
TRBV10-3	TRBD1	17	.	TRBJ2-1	TGTGCCATCAGTGAGGGGGGGACAGGACCTCAAGGGGATGAGCAGTTCTTC	CAISEGGTGPQGDEQFF
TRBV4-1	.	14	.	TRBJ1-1	TGCGCCAGCAGCCAAGAGTGGGGGCGAGGGGAAGCTTTCTTT	CASSQEWGRGEAFF
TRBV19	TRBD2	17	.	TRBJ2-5	TGTGCCAGTAGTATTCTGGGGGGGACCCCCGAGGGGAAGACCCAGTACTTC	CASSILGGTPEGKTQYF
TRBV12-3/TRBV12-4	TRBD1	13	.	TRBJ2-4	TGTGCCAGCAGTGAGGACAGGGCCTTAGGGCAGTACTTC	CASSEDRALGQYF
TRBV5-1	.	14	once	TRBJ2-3	TGCGCCAGCAGCTATGGGGGGACCACAGATACGCAGTATTTT	CASSYGGTTDTQYF
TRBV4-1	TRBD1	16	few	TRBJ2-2	TGCGCCAGCAGCCAAGGGACAGGGACGAACACCGGGGAGCTGTTTTTT	CASSQGTGTNTGELFF
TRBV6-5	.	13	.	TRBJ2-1	TGTGCCAGCAGGGGGGCCACGAACAATGAGCAGTTCTTC	CASRGATNNEQFF
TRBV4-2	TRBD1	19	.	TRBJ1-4	TGTGCCAGCAACCTGGATATCAGGGGGCGCGGGGCAACTAATGAAAAACTGTTTTTT	CASNLDIRGRGATNEKLFF
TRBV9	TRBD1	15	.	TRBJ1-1	TGTGCCAGCAGCGCTTCCGGGACAGGCAACACTGAAGCTTTCTTT	CASSASGTGNTEAFF
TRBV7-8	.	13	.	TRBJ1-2	TGTGCCAGCAGCTTAGCAGGGGTACATGGCTACACCTTC	CASSLAGVHGYTF
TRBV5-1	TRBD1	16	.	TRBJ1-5	TGCGCCAGCAGCCCGGGGACAGGGTATAGCAATCAGCCCCAGCATTTT	CASSPGTGYSNQPQHF
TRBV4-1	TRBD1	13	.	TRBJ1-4	TGCGCCAGCAGCCACTTGTCAGGGGGAAAACTGTTTTTT	CASSHLSGGKLFF
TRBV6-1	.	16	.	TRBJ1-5	TGTGCCAGCAGTGAAGTGTGGGCAGCTCTCAATCAGCCCCAGCATTTT	CASSEVWAALNQPQHF
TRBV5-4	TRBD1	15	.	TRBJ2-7	TGTGCCAGCAGCTTGACGACAGGGGACGCCTGGGAGCAGTACTTC	CASSLTTGDAWEQYF
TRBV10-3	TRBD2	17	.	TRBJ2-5	TGTGCCATCAGTGAAGGAGTGGTCACGGGGGGGCGGGAGACCCAGTACTTC	CAISEGVVTGGRETQYF
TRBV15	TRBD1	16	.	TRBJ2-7	TGTGCCACCAGCGGAGAGGGGGGACAGGGGGCCTACGAGCAGTACTTC	CATSGEGGQGAYEQYF
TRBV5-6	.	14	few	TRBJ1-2	TGTGCCAGCAGCTTAGCAGGCCCCTCCTATGGCTACACCTTC	CASSLAGPSYGYTF
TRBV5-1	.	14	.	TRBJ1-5	TGCGCCAGCAGCTTCAATCCGGGGGATCAGCCCCAGCATTTT	CASSFNPGDQPQHF
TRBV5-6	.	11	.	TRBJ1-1	TGTGCCAGCAGCCGACAGGAACAAGCTTTCTTT	CASSRQEQAFF
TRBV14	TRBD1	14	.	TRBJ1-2	TGTGCCAGCAGCCAATTTATAGGGGGCAGTGGCTACACCTTC	CASSQFIGGSGYTF
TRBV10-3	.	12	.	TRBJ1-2	TGTGCCATCAGTCCGGCTAACTATGGCTACACCTTC	CAISPANYGYTF
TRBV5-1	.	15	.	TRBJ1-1	TGCGCCAGCAGCTTAACGACCAGAGGGAACACTGAAGCTTTCTTT	CASSLTTRGNTEAFF
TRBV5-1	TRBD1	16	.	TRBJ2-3	TGCGCCAGCAGCTTGATGGGACAGGGAATCCCAGATACACAGTATTTT	CASSLMGQGIPDTQYF
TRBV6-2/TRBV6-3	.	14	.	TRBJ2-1	TGTGCCAGCAGTCCAGGGCCGCCCTACAATGAGCAGTTCTTC	CASSPGPPYNEQFF
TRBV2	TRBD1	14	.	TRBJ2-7	TGTGCCAGCAGACCCGGGACAGTTAGTTACGAGCAGTACTTC	CASRPGTVSYEQYF
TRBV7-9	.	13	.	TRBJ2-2	TGTGCCAGTTTCGGACAGCCCACCGGGGAGCTGTTTTTT	CASFGQPTGELFF
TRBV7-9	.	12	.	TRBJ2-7	TGTGCCAGCAGCTTAGTTAGCGACGAGCAGTACTTC	CASSLVSDEQYF
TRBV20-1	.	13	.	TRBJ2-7	TGCAGTGCTAGTTCGGGATTTACTGACGAGCAGTACTTC	CSASSGFTDEQYF
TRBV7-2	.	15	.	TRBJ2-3	TGTGCCAGCAGCTTACGGGGGGCGGGCACAGATACGCAGTATTTT	CASSLRGAGTDTQYF
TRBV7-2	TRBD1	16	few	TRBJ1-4	TGTGCCAGCAGCTCGCCTTCAGGGGGGTATAATGAAAAACTGTTTTTT	CASSSPSGGYNEKLFF
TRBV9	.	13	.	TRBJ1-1	TGTGCCAGCAGCGTGGACACTTACACTGAAGCTTTCTTT	CASSVDTYTEAFF
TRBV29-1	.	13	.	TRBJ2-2	TGCAGCGTTGAAGCCCGAGACACCGGGGAGCTGTTTTTT	CSVEARDTGELFF
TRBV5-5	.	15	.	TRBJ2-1	TGTGCCAGCAGCTTGGCGGGCAGGGGCTACAATGAGCAGTTCTTC	CASSLAGRGYNEQFF
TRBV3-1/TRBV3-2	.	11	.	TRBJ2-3	TGTGCCAGCAGCCGAGGGGATACGCAGTATTTT	CASSRGDTQYF
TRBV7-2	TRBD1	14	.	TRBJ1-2	TGTGCCAGCAGCTGGGGACAGGGAGGGAGGGGCTACACCTTC	CASSWGQGGRGYTF
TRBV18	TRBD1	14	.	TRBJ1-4	TGTGCCAGCTCACCGACAGGGGGGAATGAAAAACTGTTTTTT	CASSPTGGNEKLFF
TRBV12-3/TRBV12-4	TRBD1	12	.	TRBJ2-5	TGTGCCAGCAGTCGGGACAGGCTTACCCAGTACTTC	CASSRDRLTQYF
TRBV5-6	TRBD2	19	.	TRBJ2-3	TGTGCCAGCAGCGGGATGGCCAACTTACTAGCGGCTAGCACAGATACGCAGTATTTT	CASSGMANLLAASTDTQYF
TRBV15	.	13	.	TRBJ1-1	TGTGCCACCAGCAGAGGAGGGAACACTGAAGCTTTCTTT	CATSRGGNTEAFF
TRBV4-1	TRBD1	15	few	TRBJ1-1	TGCGCCAGCAGCCCTGAGACAGGGGATTTCGCTGAAGCTTTCTTT	CASSPETGDFAEAFF
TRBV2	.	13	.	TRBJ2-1	TGTGCCAGTTTGCGGGCCATCAGCAATGAGCAGTTCTTC	CASLRAISNEQFF
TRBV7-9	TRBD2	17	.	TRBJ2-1	TGTGCCAGCAGCTTCCCCGGACTAGCGGGATCTTACAATGAGCAGTTCTTC	CASSFPGLAGSYNEQFF
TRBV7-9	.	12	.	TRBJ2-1	TGTGCCAGCAGCCCGACAAGCAATGAGCAGTTCTTC	CASSPTSNEQFF
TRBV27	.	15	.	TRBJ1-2	TGTGCCACTAAATCACAAGCCGGGACAAACTATGGCTACACCTTC	CATKSQAGTNYGYTF
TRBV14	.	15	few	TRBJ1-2	TGTGCCAGCAGCCACCGACAGGAAGTTAACTATGGCTACACCTTC	CASSHRQEVNYGYTF